This T cell receptor beta chain was obtained from a study of lymphopenia after photon versus proton radiotherapy. Points from the study as a whole: Better survival with proton therapy was suggested as possible, not demonstrated. After lymphocyte nadir, photon-treated repertoires showed oligoclonal expansion, especially CD8+ Temra. Under photons, naive T cells and diversity fell while effector/memory populations rose. Larger post-nadir TCR diversity loss correlated inversely with survival in deceased patients.

A word on this clone: Its specificity is unknown.

This CDR3 is 12 amino acids long. Germline V gene lookup returns CDR1 MNHEY and CDR2 SMNVEV (reference sequence). V was trimmed by 8 bases and J by 2 bases, leaving 10 bases between them. TCRdb's table, derived via immunoSEQ multiplex PCR, lists solely in-frame clones and lacks some. The sample consists of fewer than 20,000 clones, roughly nine tenths of them appearing once. The clonotype comes from a woman in her thirties or forties with cholangiocarcinoma. The chain carries TRBV27 and TRBJ2-7; perhaps TRBD1 as D (5 bases). The starting material was peripheral blood, obtained from a patient treated with photon-based radiotherapy. The DNA of the CDR3 is TGTGCCAGCCACGACAGTCCCTACGAGCAGTACTTC. As protein: CASHDSPYEQYF.